The next 32 T cell receptor beta chains were all read from a single sample in a study of T cell responses to AZD1222 COVID-19 vaccine. Libraries were prepared by immunoSEQ multiplex PCR; TCRdb keeps only in-frame clonotypes and omits some of them. The sample comprises 130,000 or so clones, 80% to 90% of which are singletons, and about 29% rests with the top ten. This specimen consisted of peripheral blood, obtained 28 days after the second AZD1222 dose. These receptors were taken from an adult who received the AZD1222 COVID-19 vaccine.

This clone has just a few counts. This chain uses TRBV5-4 with TRBJ2-6; D not resolved. This CDR3 contains 14 residues. Germline CDR1 SGHNT, CDR2 YYREEE (reference sequence). Trimming took 5 bases from V and 0 from J, leaving 6 bases between them. CDR3 sequence reads: CASRAPSGANVLTF. The CDR3 DNA reads TGTGCCAGCAGGGCACCCTCTGGGGCCAACGTCCTGACTTTC.

J is TRBJ2-7 and V is TRBV6-5; D possibly corresponds to TRBD1 (7 bases). The ends were cut back, 7 bases at V and 4 bases at J, with 17 bases in the middle. CDR1 and CDR2 (germline): MNHEY, SVGAGI. CDR3 length: 14 amino acids. CDR3 sequence reads: CASTQQGGIYEQYF. The CDR3 DNA sequence: TGTGCCAGCACACAGCAGGGGGGTATATACGAGCAGTACTTC.

This chain links TRBV28 with TRBJ1-4; no definite D call. CDR3 length equals 17 residues. Germline assignment: CDR1 MDHEN and CDR2 SYDVKM. V lost 11 bases and J lost 5, with 27 bases in between. The CDR3 here is CAGSTTRADTENEKLFF. As DNA, the CDR3 is TGTGCCGGAAGTACCACAAGAGCCGACACAGAAAATGAAAAACTGTTTTTT.

J is TRBJ1-1 and V is TRBV9; no clear D gene. The V gene lost 0 bases and the J gene lost 4 bases, with 7 bases spanning the gap. The CDR3 is 13 residues long. The germline gives CDR1 SGDLS, CDR2 YYNGEE. DNA for the CDR3: TGTGCCAGCAGCGTAGGTAGTGGCACTGAAGCTTTCTTT. It yields the protein CASSVGSGTEAFF.

This clone was detected ten times or more. CDR3 residues: CASSPRRESYEQYF. The CDR3 nucleotides read TGTGCCAGCAGCCCTCGCCGGGAATCCTACGAGCAGTACTTC. This chain uses TRBV11-3 with TRBJ2-7, with D perhaps TRBD2 (5 bases). The germline CDR1 and CDR2 sequences are SGHNT and YENEEA. The CDR3 spans 14 residues. V dropped 5 bases and J dropped 1 base, with 12 bases sitting between them.

The rearrangement joins TRBV25-1 to TRBJ2-7; no firm D call. The CDR3 is 11 amino acids. Trimming removed 8 bases from V and 6 bases from J, with 11 bases in between. Germline V gene data show CDR1 as MGHDK and CDR2 as SYGVNS. CDR3 sequence: CASRVGREQYF. CDR3 sequence (DNA): TGTGCCAGCCGAGTAGGGCGCGAGCAGTACTTC.

The gene calls are TRBV27 and TRBJ1-1; perhaps TRBD1 as D (6 bases). The CDR3 is 14 amino acids. Between the trimmed V and J ends, which lost 10 bases and 1 base, there was a span of 16 bases. CDR1 is MNHEY and CDR2 is SMNVEV in the germline V gene (reference sequence). The CDR3 DNA follows: TGTGCCACCTCTTTCGGGGGGCGGAACACTGAAGCTTTCTTT. Translated, it gives CATSFGGRNTEAFF.

The chain combines TRBV11-2 with TRBJ2-3; D assignment may be TRBD1 or TRBD2 (5 bases each). Germline V gene lookup returns CDR1 SGHAT and CDR2 FQNNGV. The CDR3 sequence is 17 residues long. The V gene lost 4 bases and the J gene lost 1 base, with 18 bases spanning the gap. The CDR3 coding sequence is TGTGCCAGCAGCTCAACCGGACGGGGCGCCCGCACAGATACGCAGTATTTT. Translating gives CASSSTGRGARTDTQYF.

The V gene is TRBV7-3, the J gene TRBJ1-2; 8 bases align to TRBD1. The J segment lost 6 bases and the V segment lost 5 bases, leaving 5 bases of the junction unmatched. Germline CDR1 is SGHTA and CDR2 is FQGTGA. The length of the CDR3 is 13 residues. CDR3 nucleotide sequence: TGTGCCAGCAGCCCGGACAGGGAGGATGGCTACACCTTC. It translates to CASSPDREDGYTF.

This clone has just a few counts. The CDR3 nucleotides are TGTGCCAGCAAGGGAGATGGGTTCACCGGGGAGCTGTTTTTT. This gives the protein CASKGDGFTGELFF. The V call is TRBV28, the J call TRBJ2-2, with D maybe TRBD2 (5 bases). In germline, CDR1 is MDHEN, CDR2 SYDVKM. Trimming pared 7 bases from V and 4 bases from J, leaving 13 bases between. This CDR3 contains 14 residues.

The chain has TRBV4-2 and TRBJ2-7; D not resolved. In germline, CDR1 is LGHNA, CDR2 YNFKEQ. The CDR3 is made up of 17 amino acids. V was cut by 2 bases and J by 2 bases, with 19 bases left in between. This CDR3 is CASSQRSRVGSTYEQYF. CDR3 nucleotide sequence: TGTGCCAGCAGCCAAAGGAGTCGGGTGGGAAGTACCTACGAGCAGTACTTC.

This clone occurred a few times. The chain employs TRBV10-3 and TRBJ2-1; 10 bases map to TRBD2. This CDR3 contains 14 residues. V shed 0 bases and J 11 bases; nucleotides not matched to a gene: 4. Germline-derived CDR1 and CDR2 are ENHRY and SYGVKD. This CDR3 is CAISESSGGSKQFF. The CDR3, as DNA: TGTGCCATCAGTGAGTCTAGCGGGGGGAGTAAGCAGTTCTTC.

The chain is built from TRBV14 and TRBJ2-7, with D unclear. Trimming cost V 4 bases and J 2 bases, with 9 bases left between them. This CDR3 region has 13 residues. Germline loops: CDR1 SGHDN, CDR2 FVKESK. The CDR3 DNA reads TGTGCCAGCAGCCTCGGTCTAGCCTACGAGCAGTACTTC. Its protein product is CASSLGLAYEQYF.

The chain uses TRBV5-1 and TRBJ1-5, with a possible D match to TRBD1 (5 bases). Germline lookup yields CDR1 SGHRS and CDR2 YFSETQ. Trimming took off 2 bases at V and 8 bases at J, with 11 bases between the two ends. The length of the CDR3 is 13 residues. CDR3 sequence reads: CASSFQGPEPQHF. As DNA, the CDR3 is TGCGCCAGCAGCTTCCAGGGTCCGGAGCCCCAGCATTTT.

V gene TRBV15 combines with J gene TRBJ1-1; no firm D call. V lost 1 base and J 2 bases, leaving 8 bases between the germline ends. This CDR3 region has 14 residues. Per the germline V gene, CDR1 is LNHNV and CDR2 is YYDKDF (reference sequence). CDR3 region: CATSRAGYNTEAFF. The DNA for the CDR3 is TGTGCCACCAGCAGAGCGGGATATAACACTGAAGCTTTCTTT.

J is TRBJ2-4 and V is TRBV28; D possibly corresponds to TRBD1 (7 bases). The V gene's germline CDR1 is MDHEN and CDR2 SYDVKM. V was clipped by 5 bases and J by 12 bases, with 14 bases between them. The CDR3 sequence is 12 residues long. CDR3 nucleotide sequence: TGTGCCAGCAGTCAATTGCGGGACAGTCAGTACTTC. It codes for CASSQLRDSQYF.

The V and J genes are TRBV4-3 and TRBJ2-7, with D possibly matching TRBD1 (5 bases). CDR3 size: 13 residues. The V end was cut by 0 bases, the J end by 3 bases, with 6 bases between. In germline, CDR1 is LGHNA, CDR2 YSLEER. CDR3 bases: TGCGCCAGCAGCCAAGATCAGGGCTACGAGCAGTACTTC. Translated, it gives CASSQDQGYEQYF.

The chain joins TRBV4-3 to TRBJ1-5, with D tentatively TRBD1 (6 bases). Germline CDR1 LGHNA, CDR2 YSLEER. This CDR3 is 17 amino acids long. V was trimmed by 4 bases and J by 7 bases, leaving 23 bases between them. For the CDR3, the DNA is TGCGCCAGCAGCCCTTCTCATGTTGGGGGCGCGGGGCAGCCCCAGCATTTT. Amino acid sequence: CASSPSHVGGAGQPQHF.

J is TRBJ1-5 and V is TRBV7-2; D not certain. Per the germline V gene, CDR1 is SGHTA and CDR2 is FQGNSA. Trimming took 2 bases from V and 7 from J, leaving 9 bases between them. This CDR3 contains 13 residues. The CDR3 reads CASSLLPEQPQHF. The CDR3 bases are TGTGCCAGCAGCTTACTCCCTGAGCAGCCCCAGCATTTT. Using reference TRBV7-2 and TRBJ1-5 for the parts outside the CDR3, the full variable domain is GAGVSQSPSNKVTEKGKDVELRCDPISGHTALYWYRQSLGQGLEFLIYFQGNSAPDKSGLPSDRFSAERTGGSVSTLTIQRTQQEDSAVYLCASSLLPEQPQHFGDGTRLSIL.

J is TRBJ2-3 and V is TRBV9; D unclear. This CDR3 is 15 amino acids long. Trimming left V 4 bases short and J 1 base short, with 13 bases between. CDR1 and CDR2 (germline): SGDLS, YYNGEE. The CDR3 sequence is CASSLGRPRTDTQYF. The CDR3 nucleotides read TGTGCCAGCAGCCTAGGGCGTCCCCGCACAGATACGCAGTATTTT.

This sequence joins TRBV4-3 and TRBJ1-1; a weak D match, TRBD1 (5 bases). V lost 0 bases and J lost 8, with 13 bases in between. Germline V gives CDR1 LGHNA, CDR2 YSLEER. This CDR3 contains 14 residues. The CDR3 nucleotides read TGCGCCAGCAGCCAAGATCGGTTTTACAGGGAAGCTTTCTTT. Protein sequence: CASSQDRFYREAFF.

The V gene is TRBV6-2 or TRBV6-3, the J gene TRBJ2-1; D is perhaps TRBD1 or TRBD2 (5 bases each). Germline values: CDR1 MNHEY, CDR2 SVGEGT. Trimming removed 2 bases at V and 5 bases at J, with 10 bases between. The CDR3 runs 14 residues. The CDR3 DNA follows: TGTGCCAGCAGTTACAGGGGAGAAGACAATGAGCAGTTCTTC. Protein: CASSYRGEDNEQFF.

This chain links TRBV12-3 or TRBV12-4 with TRBJ2-4; no reliable D call. The CDR3 spans 13 residues. Trimming removed 0 bases at V and 4 bases at J, with 4 bases between. Here the CDR3 DNA reads TGTGCCAGCAGTTTAGCCTTAAAAAACATTCAGTACTTC. This translates into CASSLALKNIQYF.

The chain couples TRBV2 to TRBJ1-1; the D is unclear. This CDR3 contains 14 residues. V shed 6 bases and J shed 0 bases, with 11 bases lying between them. Looked up from germline, CDR1 is SNHLY and CDR2 is FYNNEI. CDR3 loop: CASRESVMNTEAFF. The DNA for the CDR3 is TGTGCCAGCAGGGAAAGCGTCATGAACACTGAAGCTTTCTTT. The full variable domain, in which reference TRBV2 and TRBJ1-1 provide the parts outside the CDR3, is EPEVTQTPSHQVTQMGQEVILRCVPISNHLYFYWYRQILGQKVEFLVSFYNNEISEKSEIFDDQFSVERPDGSNFTLKIRSTKLEDSAMYFCASRESVMNTEAFFGQGTRLTVV.

The V and J genes are TRBV28 and TRBJ2-1; 9 bases align to TRBD2. The V gene's germline CDR1 is MDHEN and CDR2 SYDVKM. The junction had 12 bases not matched to a gene; V was cut back by 6 bases and J by 6 bases. This CDR3 is 16 amino acids long. The CDR3 loop is CASSSYSGGNFNEQFF. The CDR3 DNA follows: TGTGCCAGCAGCAGCTATAGCGGGGGAAATTTCAATGAGCAGTTCTTC.

This chain uses TRBV21-1 with TRBJ1-4. TRBV21-1 corresponds to a pseudogene. The CDR3 consists of 19 residues. DNA of the CDR3: TGTGCCAGCAGCCCCAGGACGGGTCCGCGGGACTCTACTAATGAAAAACTGTTTTTT. Translating gives CASSPRTGPRDSTNEKLFF.

This clone occurred a few times. This rearrangement joins TRBV13 to TRBJ1-5; D unclear. CDR3 length equals 16 residues. Germline CDR1 reads PRHDT; CDR2 reads FYEKMQ (reference sequence). V dropped 5 bases and J dropped 9 bases, with 23 bases sitting between them. CDR3: CASSLRAAGPMLPQHF. The CDR3 DNA sequence: TGTGCCAGCAGCCTCCGGGCCGCCGGCCCTATGTTGCCCCAGCATTTT.

CDR3 loop: CASSPPSTGTQYF. The CDR3 DNA reads TGTGCCAGCTCACCACCGTCTACGGGAACGCAGTATTTT. The V gene is TRBV18, the J gene TRBJ2-3; the D gene is possibly TRBD2 (5 bases). V lost 0 bases and J lost 9, with 10 bases in between. CDR1 is KGHSH and CDR2 is LQKENI in the germline V gene. CDR3 length equals 13 residues.

This clone has a handful of counts. The CDR3 DNA reads as TGTGCCAGCAGTTTATATTTGGATGGGGGCAATCAGCCCCAGCATTTT. It encodes CASSLYLDGGNQPQHF. The V and J genes are TRBV27 and TRBJ1-5; D gene ambiguous. The CDR3 extends over 16 amino acids. CDR1 and CDR2 from the germline V gene are MNHEY and SMNVEV (reference sequence). V was trimmed by 1 base and J by 2 bases, leaving 12 bases between them.

The rearrangement links TRBV7-8 to TRBJ1-2; 9 positions match TRBD1. V lost 3 bases and J lost 4; bases outside the gene matches: 6. The germline V gene has CDR1 SGHVS and CDR2 FQNEAQ. CDR3 size: 15 residues. The CDR3 region has the DNA TGTGCCAGCAGCTTGTTGGGACAGGGAGGCTATGGCTACACCTTC. Amino acid sequence: CASSLLGQGGYGYTF.

The chain links TRBV4-1 to TRBJ2-7; TRBD1 matches at 10 bases. The CDR3 contains 16 residues. CDR1 and CDR2 from the germline V gene are MGHRA and YSYEKL. V shed 5 bases and J 3 bases; nucleotides not matched to a gene: 10. CDR3 sequence (DNA): TGCGCCAGCAGCTCCTTTCCCGGGACAGGGGTCTACGAGCAGTACTTC. The encoded protein is CASSSFPGTGVYEQYF.

This chain joins TRBV6-2 or TRBV6-3 and TRBJ1-4; maybe TRBD1 (5 bases). The germline CDR1 and CDR2 sequences are MNHEY and SVGEGT. The CDR3 totals 15 residues. V was clipped by 4 bases and J by 8 bases, with 17 bases between them. This CDR3 reads CASSSVLGAGEKLFF. Written as DNA, the CDR3 is TGTGCCAGCAGTTCCGTTCTAGGGGCGGGCGAAAAACTGTTTTTT.